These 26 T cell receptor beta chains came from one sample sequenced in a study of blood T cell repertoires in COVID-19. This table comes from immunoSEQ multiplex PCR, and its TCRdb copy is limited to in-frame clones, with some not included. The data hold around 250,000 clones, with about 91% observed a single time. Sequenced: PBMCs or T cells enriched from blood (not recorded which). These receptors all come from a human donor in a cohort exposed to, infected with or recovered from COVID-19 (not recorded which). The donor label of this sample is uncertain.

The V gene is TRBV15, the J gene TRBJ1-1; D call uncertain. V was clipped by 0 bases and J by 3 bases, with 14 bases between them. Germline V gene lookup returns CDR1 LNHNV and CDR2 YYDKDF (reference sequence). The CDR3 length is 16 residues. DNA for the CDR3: TGTGCCACCAGCAGAGATCTCGGGAGAGGCTACACTGAAGCTTTCTTT. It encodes CATSRDLGRGYTEAFF. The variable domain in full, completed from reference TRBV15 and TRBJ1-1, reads DAMVIQNPRYQVTQFGKPVTLSCSQTLNHNVMYWYQQKSSQAPKLLFHYYDKDFNNEADTPDNFQSRRPNTSFCFLDIRSPGLGDTAMYLCATSRDLGRGYTEAFFGQGTRLTVV.

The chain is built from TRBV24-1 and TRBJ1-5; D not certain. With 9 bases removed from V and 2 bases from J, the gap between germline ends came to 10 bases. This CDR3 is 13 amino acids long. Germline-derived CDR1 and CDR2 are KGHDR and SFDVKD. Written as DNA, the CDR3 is TGTGCCACCTCCGAAGGAGGCAATCAGCCCCAGCATTTT. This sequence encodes CATSEGGNQPQHF.

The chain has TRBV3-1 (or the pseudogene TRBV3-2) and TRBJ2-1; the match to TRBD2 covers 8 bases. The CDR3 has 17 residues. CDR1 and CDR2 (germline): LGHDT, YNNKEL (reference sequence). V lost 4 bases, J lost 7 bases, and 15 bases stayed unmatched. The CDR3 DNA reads TGTGCCAGCAGCCCAGAATTAGCGGGCGGGACTAGGAATGAGCAGTTCTTC. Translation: CASSPELAGGTRNEQFF.

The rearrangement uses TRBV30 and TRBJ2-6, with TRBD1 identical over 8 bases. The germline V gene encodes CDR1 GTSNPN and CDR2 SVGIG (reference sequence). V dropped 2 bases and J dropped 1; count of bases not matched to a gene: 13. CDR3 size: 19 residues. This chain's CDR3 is CAWSTQDRASLSGANVLTF. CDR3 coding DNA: TGTGCCTGGAGTACCCAGGACAGGGCATCATTGTCTGGGGCCAACGTCCTGACTTTC.

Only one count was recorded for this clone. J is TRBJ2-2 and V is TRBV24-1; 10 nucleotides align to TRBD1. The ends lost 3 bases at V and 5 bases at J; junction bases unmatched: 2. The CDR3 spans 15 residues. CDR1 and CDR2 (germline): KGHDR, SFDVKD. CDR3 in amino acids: CATSDGTGATGELFF. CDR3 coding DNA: TGTGCCACCAGTGATGGGACAGGGGCGACCGGGGAGCTGTTTTTT.

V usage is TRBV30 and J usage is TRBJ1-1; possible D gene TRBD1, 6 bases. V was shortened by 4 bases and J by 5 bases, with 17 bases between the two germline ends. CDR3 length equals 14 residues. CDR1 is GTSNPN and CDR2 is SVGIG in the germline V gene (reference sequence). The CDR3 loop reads CAWKRQASSTEAFF. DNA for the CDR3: TGTGCCTGGAAGCGACAGGCGAGTAGTACTGAAGCTTTCTTT. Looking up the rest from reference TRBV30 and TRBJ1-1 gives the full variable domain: SQTIHQWPATLVQPVGSPLSLECTVEGTSNPNLYWYRQAAGRGLQLLFYSVGIGQISSEVPQNLSASRPQDRQFILSSKKLLLSDSGFYLCAWKRQASSTEAFFGQGTRLTVV.

In DNA, the CDR3 is TGTGCCAGCAGCTTAATCAAGCGGGCAGATACGCAGTATTTT. Protein sequence: CASSLIKRADTQYF. V gene TRBV5-4 combines with J gene TRBJ2-3; D perhaps matches TRBD2 (6 bases). CDR1 SGHNT and CDR2 YYREEE come from the germline V gene (reference sequence). The CDR3 is 14 amino acids. The V gene lost 2 bases and the J gene lost 4 bases, with 11 bases spanning the gap.

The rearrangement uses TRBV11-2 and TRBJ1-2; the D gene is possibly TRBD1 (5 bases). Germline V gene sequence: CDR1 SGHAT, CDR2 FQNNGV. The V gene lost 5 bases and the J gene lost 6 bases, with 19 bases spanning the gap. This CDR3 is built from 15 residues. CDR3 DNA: TGTGCCAGCAGCGCGCCGTACAGGTCTAGAGATGGCTACACCTTC. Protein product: CASSAPYRSRDGYTF.

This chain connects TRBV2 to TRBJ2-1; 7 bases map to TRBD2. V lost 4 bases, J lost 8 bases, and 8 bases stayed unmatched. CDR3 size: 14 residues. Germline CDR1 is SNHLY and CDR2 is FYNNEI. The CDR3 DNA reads TGTGCCAGCAGTGGCGGCCCGGGGGGAGATGAGCAGTTCTTC. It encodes CASSGGPGGDEQFF.

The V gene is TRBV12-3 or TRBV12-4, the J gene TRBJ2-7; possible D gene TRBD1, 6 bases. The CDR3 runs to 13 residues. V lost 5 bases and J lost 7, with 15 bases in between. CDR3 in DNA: TGTGCCAGCAGTCCCCGACAGGTCCGAGAGCAGTACTTC. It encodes CASSPRQVREQYF.

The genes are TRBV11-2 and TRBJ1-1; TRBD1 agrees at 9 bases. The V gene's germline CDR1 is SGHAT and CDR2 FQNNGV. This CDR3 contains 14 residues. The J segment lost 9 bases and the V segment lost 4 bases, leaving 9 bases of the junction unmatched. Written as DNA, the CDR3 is TGTGCCAGCAGCTACCCACGACAGGGGGGGAAAGCTTTCTTT. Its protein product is CASSYPRQGGKAFF.

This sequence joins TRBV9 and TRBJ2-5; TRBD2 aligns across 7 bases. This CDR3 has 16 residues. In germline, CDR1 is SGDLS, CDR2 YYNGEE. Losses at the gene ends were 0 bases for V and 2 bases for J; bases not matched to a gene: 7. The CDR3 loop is CASSVDAGRGQETQYF. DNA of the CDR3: TGTGCCAGCAGCGTAGATGCGGGGAGGGGACAAGAGACCCAGTACTTC.

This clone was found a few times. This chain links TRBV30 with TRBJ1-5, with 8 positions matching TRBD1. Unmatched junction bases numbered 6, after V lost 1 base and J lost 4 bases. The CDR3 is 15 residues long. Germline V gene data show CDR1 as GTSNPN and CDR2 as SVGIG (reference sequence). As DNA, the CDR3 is TGTGCCTGGAGTGCCTGGACAGGGTTAAATCAGCCCCAGCATTTT. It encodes CAWSAWTGLNQPQHF.

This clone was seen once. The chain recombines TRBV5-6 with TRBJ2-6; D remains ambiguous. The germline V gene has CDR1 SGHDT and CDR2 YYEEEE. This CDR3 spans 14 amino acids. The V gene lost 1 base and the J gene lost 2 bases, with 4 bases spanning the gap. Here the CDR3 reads CASSLSAGANVLTF. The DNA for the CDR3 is TGTGCCAGCAGCTTGTCTGCTGGGGCCAACGTCCTGACTTTC.

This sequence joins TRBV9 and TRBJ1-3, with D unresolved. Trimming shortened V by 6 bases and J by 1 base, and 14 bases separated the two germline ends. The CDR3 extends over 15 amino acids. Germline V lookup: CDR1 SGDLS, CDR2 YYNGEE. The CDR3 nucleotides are TGTGCCAGCACTCCCTCGGGTCCATCTGGAAACACCATATATTTT. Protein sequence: CASTPSGPSGNTIYF. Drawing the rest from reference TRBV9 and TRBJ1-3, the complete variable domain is DSGVTQTPKHLITATGQRVTLRCSPRSGDLSVYWYQQSLDQGLQFLIQYYNGEERAKGNILERFSAQQFPDLHSELNLSSLELGDSALYFCASTPSGPSGNTIYFGEGSWLTVV.

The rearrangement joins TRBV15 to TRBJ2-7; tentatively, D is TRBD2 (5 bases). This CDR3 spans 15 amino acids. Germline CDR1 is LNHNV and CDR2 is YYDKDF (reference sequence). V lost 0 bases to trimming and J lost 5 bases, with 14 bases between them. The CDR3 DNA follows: TGTGCCACCAGCAGAGATCGGGCTAGCAGCGACGAGCAGTACTTC. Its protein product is CATSRDRASSDEQYF. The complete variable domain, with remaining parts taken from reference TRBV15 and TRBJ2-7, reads DAMVIQNPRYQVTQFGKPVTLSCSQTLNHNVMYWYQQKSSQAPKLLFHYYDKDFNNEADTPDNFQSRRPNTSFCFLDIRSPGLGDTAMYLCATSRDRASSDEQYFGPGTRLTVT.

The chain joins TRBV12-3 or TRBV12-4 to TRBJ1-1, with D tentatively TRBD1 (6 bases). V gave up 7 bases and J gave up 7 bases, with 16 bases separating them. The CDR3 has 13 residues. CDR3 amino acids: CASTPDRPYEAFF. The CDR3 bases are TGTGCCAGCACCCCCGACAGGCCTTATGAAGCTTTCTTT.

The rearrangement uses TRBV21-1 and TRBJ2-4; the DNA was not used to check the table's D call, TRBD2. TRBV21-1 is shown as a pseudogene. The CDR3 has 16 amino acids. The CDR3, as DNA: TGTGCCAGCAGCAAATACGAAGGGAGGGTTACATTAGGTCAGTACTTC. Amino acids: CASSKYEGRVTLGQYF.

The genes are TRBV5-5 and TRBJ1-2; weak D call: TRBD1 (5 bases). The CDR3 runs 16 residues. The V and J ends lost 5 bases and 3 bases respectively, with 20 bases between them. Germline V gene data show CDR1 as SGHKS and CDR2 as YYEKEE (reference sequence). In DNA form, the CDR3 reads TGTGCCAGCAGTCAAAATCCAGGGCGATGGGACTATGGCTACACCTTC. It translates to CASSQNPGRWDYGYTF. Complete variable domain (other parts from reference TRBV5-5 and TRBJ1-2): DAGVTQSPTHLIKTRGQQVTLRCSPISGHKSVSWYQQVLGQGPQFIFQYYEKEERGRGNFPDRFSARQFPNYSSELNVNALLLGDSALYLCASSQNPGRWDYGYTFGSGTRLTVV.

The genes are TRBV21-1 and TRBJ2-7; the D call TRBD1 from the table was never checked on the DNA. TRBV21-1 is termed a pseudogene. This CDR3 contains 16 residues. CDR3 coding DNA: TGTGCCAGCAGCAAACTTCTGACAGGGAAGGGAAACGAGCAGTACTTC. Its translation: CASSKLLTGKGNEQYF.

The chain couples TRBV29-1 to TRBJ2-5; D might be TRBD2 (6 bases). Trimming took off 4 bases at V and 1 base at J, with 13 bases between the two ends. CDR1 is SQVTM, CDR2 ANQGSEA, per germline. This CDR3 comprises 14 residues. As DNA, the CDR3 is TGCAGCGTTGTCCTTGCGGGACGCCAAGAGACCCAGTACTTC. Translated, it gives CSVVLAGRQETQYF.

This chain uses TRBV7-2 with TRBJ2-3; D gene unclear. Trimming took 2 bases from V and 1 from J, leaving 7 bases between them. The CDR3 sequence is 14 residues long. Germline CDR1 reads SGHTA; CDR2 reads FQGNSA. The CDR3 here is CASSLWHRTDTQYF. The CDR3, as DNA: TGTGCCAGCAGCTTATGGCACCGCACAGATACGCAGTATTTT.

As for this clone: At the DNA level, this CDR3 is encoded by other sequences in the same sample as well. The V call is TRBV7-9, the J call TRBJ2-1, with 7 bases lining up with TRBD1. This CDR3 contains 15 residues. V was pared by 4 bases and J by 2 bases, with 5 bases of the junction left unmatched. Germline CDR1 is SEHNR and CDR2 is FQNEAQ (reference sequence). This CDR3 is CASSSGQVAYNEQFF. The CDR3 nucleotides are TGTGCCAGCAGCTCCGGACAGGTGGCCTACAATGAGCAGTTCTTC.

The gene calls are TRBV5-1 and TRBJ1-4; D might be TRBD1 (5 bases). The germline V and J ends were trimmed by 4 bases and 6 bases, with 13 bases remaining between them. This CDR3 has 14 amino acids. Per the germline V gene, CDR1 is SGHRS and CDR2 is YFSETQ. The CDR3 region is CASSLGRVDEKLFF. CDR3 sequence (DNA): TGCGCCAGCAGCCTCGGCAGGGTTGATGAAAAACTGTTTTTT.

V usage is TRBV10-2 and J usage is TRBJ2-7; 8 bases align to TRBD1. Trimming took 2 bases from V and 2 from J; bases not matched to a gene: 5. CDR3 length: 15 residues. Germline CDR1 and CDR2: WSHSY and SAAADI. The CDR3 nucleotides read TGCGCCAGCAGTGAGGGGACAGGTCTCACCTACGAGCAGTACTTC. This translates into CASSEGTGLTYEQYF.

The chain's CDR3 is CAWKGNWGGPQYF. The CDR3 DNA sequence: TGTGCCTGGAAAGGGAATTGGGGGGGTCCGCAGTACTTC. V gene TRBV30 combines with J gene TRBJ2-7, with 7 bases that match TRBD2. Germline assignment: CDR1 GTSNPN and CDR2 SVGIG (reference sequence). The CDR3 covers 13 residues. V shed 4 bases and J 9 bases; nucleotides not matched to a gene: 12.